This entry is about one T cell receptor beta chain. The target antigen is unknown. This sample is part of a study of cytomegalovirus exposure and HLA in healthy donors. The study's findings and limits: Reportedly, fewer N-insertions than the approximately 610-donor mean appeared in an Asian-associated ancestry cluster in a later analysis. Further analysis was carried out later, and it showed several of the most significant clusters appearing linked to common viral pathogens.

Trimming pared 2 bases from V and 0 bases from J, leaving 11 bases between. Germline loops: CDR1 MNHEY, CDR2 SVGAGI. This CDR3 has 15 amino acids. The PCR used 60 Vbeta and 13 Jbeta primers. TCRdb keeps only in-frame clones here, not all; method: immunoSEQ multiplex PCR. The sample holds about 110,000 clones, just over 70% seen once. The sequence was obtained from a boy younger than 18 in good health and CMV-seronegative. V is TRBV6-5 and J is TRBJ2-7; maybe TRBD1 (5 bases). Sequenced material: PBMCs. This CDR3 is CASSYKGHPSYEQYF. Written as DNA, the CDR3 is TGTGCCAGCAGTTACAAAGGACATCCCTCCTACGAGCAGTACTTC.